This TCR beta chain is drawn from a study of shared clonotypes between healthy human individuals. Study details: The study drew on a couple of women and a few men aged 18 to 49 as donors.

Germline V lookup: CDR1 SGHTA, CDR2 FQGNSA. V was pared by 5 bases and J by 4 bases, with 7 bases of the junction left unmatched. CDR3 length equals 14 residues. Unsorted PBMCs provided DNA that was sequenced on ten immunoSEQ deep assay plates. Original data processing: Sequence data from immunoSEQ were junction-only and lacked quality scores; consequently, filtering differed. The data were produced by immunoSEQ multiplex PCR, yet TCRdb's version contains in-frame clones alone and is incomplete. The V and J calls and the clone size are those of that table, but D and trimming were determined from the DNA. The table records some 470,000 clones, over 65% of them present only once. Genomic DNA came from tens of millions of PBMCs in unsorted samples.

The specimen was PBMCs. The receptor was isolated from a woman in her thirties or forties in good health. Some clones in this sample may be carry-over from other donors' samples. The genes are TRBV7-2 and TRBJ2-7; 8 bases are shared with TRBD1. The CDR3: CASSPPGQGYEQYF. CDR3 in DNA: TGTGCCAGCAGCCCTCCCGGACAGGGTTACGAGCAGTACTTC.